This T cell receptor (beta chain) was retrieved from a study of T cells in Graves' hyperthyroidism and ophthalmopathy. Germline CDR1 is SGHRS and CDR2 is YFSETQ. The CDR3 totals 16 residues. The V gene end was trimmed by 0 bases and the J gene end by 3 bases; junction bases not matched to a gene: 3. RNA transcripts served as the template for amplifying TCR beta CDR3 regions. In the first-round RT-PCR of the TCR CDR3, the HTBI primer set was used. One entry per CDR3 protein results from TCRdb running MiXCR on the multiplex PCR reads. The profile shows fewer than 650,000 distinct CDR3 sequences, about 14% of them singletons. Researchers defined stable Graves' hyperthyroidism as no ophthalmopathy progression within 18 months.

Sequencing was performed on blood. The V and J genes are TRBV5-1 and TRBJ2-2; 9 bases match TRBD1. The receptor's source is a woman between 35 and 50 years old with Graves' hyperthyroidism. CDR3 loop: CASSLGDRADTGELFF. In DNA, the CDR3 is TGCGCCAGCAGCTTGGGGGACAGGGCCGACACCGGGGAGCTGTTTTTT.